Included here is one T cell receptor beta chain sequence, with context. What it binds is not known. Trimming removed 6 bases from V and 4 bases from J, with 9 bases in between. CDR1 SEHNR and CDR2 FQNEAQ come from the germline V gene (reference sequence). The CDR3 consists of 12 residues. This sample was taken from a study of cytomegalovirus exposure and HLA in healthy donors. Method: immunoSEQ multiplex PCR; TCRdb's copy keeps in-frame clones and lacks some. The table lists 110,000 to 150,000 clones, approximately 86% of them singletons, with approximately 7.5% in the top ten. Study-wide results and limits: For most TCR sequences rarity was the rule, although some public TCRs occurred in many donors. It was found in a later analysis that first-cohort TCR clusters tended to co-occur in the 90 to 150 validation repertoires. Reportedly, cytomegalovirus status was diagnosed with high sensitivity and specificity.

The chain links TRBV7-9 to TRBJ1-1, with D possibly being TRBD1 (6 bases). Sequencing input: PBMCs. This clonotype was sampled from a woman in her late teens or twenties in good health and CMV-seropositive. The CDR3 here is CASSLGATEAFF. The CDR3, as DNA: TGTGCCAGCAGTTTGGGGGCCACTGAAGCTTTCTTT.